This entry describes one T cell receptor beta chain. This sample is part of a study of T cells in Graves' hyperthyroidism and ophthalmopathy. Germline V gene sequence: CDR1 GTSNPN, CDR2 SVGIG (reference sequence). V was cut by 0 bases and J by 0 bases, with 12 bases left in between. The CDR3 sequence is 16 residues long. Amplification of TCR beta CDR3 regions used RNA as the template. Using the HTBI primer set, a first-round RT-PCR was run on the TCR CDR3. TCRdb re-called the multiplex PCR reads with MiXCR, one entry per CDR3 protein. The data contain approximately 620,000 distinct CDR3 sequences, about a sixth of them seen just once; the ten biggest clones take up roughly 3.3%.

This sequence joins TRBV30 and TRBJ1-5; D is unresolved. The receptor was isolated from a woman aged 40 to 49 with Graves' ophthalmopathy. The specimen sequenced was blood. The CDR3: CAWSVRTPYSNQPQHF. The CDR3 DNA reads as TGTGCCTGGAGTGTACGGACCCCCTATAGCAATCAGCCCCAGCATTTT.